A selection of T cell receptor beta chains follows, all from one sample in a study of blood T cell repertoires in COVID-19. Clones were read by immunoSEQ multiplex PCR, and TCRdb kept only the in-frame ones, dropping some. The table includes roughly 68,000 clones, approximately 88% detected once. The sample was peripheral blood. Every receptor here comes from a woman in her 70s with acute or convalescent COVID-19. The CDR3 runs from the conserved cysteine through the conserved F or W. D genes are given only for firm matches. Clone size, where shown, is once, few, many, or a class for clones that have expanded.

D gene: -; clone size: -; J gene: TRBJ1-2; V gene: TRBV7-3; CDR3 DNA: TGTGCCAGCAGCCCACTTACCTCAGGGATTGGCTATGGCTACACCTTC; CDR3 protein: CASSPLTSGIGYGYTF
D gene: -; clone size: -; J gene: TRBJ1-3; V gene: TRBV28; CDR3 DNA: TGTGCCAGCAGCGGCGGGAGTTTAGGGGAGGGAGGAAACACCATATATTTT; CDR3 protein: CASSGGSLGEGGNTIYF
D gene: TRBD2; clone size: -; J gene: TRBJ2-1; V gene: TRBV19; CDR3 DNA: TGTGCCAGTAGTTTCCAGGGACTAGCGGCAAGCTCCTACAATGAGCAGTTCTTC; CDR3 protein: CASSFQGLAASSYNEQFF
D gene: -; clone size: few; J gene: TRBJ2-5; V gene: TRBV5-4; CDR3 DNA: TGTGCCAGCAGCTTGGCGGGAGCCGGAGAGACCCAGTACTTC; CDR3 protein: CASSLAGAGETQYF
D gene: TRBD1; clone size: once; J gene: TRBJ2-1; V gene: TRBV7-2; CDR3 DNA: TGTGCCAGCAGCCCCCGTGTAGGGACAGGGGGCCACAATGAGCAGTTCTTC; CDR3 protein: CASSPRVGTGGHNEQFF
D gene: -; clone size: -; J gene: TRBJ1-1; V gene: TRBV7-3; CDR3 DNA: TGTGCCAGCAGCCCCCACACCAACACTGAAGCTTTCTTT; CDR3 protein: CASSPHTNTEAFF
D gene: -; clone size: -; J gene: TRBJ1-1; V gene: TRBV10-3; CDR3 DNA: TGTGCCATCAGTGAGTCGGCGGTCACTGAAGCTTTCTTT; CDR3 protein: CAISESAVTEAFF
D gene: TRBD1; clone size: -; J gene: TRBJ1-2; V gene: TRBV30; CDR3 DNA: TGTGCCTGGACCAGGGACAGGGGCAACTATGGCTACACCTTC; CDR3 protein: CAWTRDRGNYGYTF
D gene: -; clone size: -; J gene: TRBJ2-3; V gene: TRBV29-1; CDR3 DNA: TGCAGCGTTGATCCTGGGCGAGATACGCAGTATTTT; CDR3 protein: CSVDPGRDTQYF
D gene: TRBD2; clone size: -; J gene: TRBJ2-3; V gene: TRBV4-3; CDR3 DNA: TGCGCCAGCAGCCAGGACCCTCATAGCGGGAGGGCAGATACGCAGTATTTT; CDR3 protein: CASSQDPHSGRADTQYF
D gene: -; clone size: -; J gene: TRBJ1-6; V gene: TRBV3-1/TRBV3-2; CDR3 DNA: TGTGCCAGCAGCCACCTCGGGGTGCCACCCCTCCACTTT; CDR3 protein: CASSHLGVPPLHF
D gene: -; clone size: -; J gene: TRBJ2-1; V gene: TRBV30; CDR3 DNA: TGTGCCTGGAGTGTATTGGACTCGTCACGGAAGCAGTTCTTC; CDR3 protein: CAWSVLDSSRKQFF
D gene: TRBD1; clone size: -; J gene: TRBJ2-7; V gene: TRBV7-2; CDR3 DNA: TGTGCCAGCAGCTTAGAAAGGGGGCTCGAGCAGTACTTC; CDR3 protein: CASSLERGLEQYF
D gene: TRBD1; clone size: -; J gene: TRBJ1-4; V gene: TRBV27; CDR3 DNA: TGTGCCAGCAGTTTATCTGACAGGGACGAAAAACTGTTTTTT; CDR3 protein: CASSLSDRDEKLFF
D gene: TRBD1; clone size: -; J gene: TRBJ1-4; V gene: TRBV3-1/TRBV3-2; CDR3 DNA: TGTGCCAGCAGCCAAGATGGGACAGGGGGGAATGAAAAACTGTTTTTT; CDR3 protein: CASSQDGTGGNEKLFF
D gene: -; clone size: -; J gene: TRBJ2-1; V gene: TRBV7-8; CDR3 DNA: TGTGCCAGCAGCCAGGACGGGAGCTCCTACAATGAGCAGTTCTTC; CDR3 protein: CASSQDGSSYNEQFF
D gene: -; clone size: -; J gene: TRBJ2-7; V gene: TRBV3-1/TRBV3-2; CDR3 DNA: TGTGCCAGCAGAGGAGGTGAGGGGGGGAGGTACGAGCAGTACTTC; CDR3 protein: CASRGGEGGRYEQYF
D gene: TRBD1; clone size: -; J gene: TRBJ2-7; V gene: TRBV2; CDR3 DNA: TGTGCCAGCAGTGAAGGACGGACAGGAGTCTACGAGCAGTACTTC; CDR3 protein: CASSEGRTGVYEQYF